Each of the 5 T cell receptor beta chains below was sequenced from the same sample in a study of shared clonotypes between healthy human individuals. TCRdb keeps only in-frame clones here, not all; method: immunoSEQ multiplex PCR. The table records over 2 million clones, about 95% of them present only once. As defined, naive CD8 cells were CD45RO-negative and positively selected for CCR7, with terminally differentiated effector memory CD45RA+ cells excluded. The sequencing sample was made of naive CD8+ T cells sorted from blood. The receptors shown here come from a man younger than 30 in good health.

This chain uses TRBV4-1 with TRBJ1-4, with D maybe TRBD1 (5 bases). The CDR3 sequence is 15 residues long. The germline V and J ends were trimmed by 4 bases and 8 bases, with 17 bases remaining between them. CDR1 MGHRA and CDR2 YSYEKL come from the germline V gene. CDR3 in DNA: TGCGCCAGCAGCCCCGACCTCCCGGGGGGGGAAAAACTGTTTTTT. Protein product: CASSPDLPGGEKLFF.

The chain is built from TRBV29-1 and TRBJ2-7, with D possibly TRBD1 on 6 matching bases. The CDR3 runs 13 residues. Germline V CDR1 and CDR2: SQVTM, ANQGSEA. Between the trimmed V and J ends, which lost 2 bases and 5 bases, there was a span of 13 bases. The CDR3 loop reads CSVETGGSDEQYF. The CDR3 DNA reads TGCAGCGTTGAAACTGGGGGCAGCGACGAGCAGTACTTC.

The chain recombines TRBV7-9 with TRBJ2-1; D gene ambiguous. Between the trimmed V and J ends, which lost 5 bases and 7 bases, there was a span of 6 bases. The CDR3 contains 11 residues. Germline assignment: CDR1 SEHNR and CDR2 FQNEAQ (reference sequence). DNA of the CDR3: TGTGCCAGCAGCAGGGTTAATGAGCAGTTCTTC. This translates into CASSRVNEQFF.

A remark on this clone: Distinct nucleotide sequences in the sample also encode this CDR3. V and J are TRBV9 and TRBJ2-7; D perhaps matches TRBD1 (6 bases). V was cut by 0 bases and J by 2 bases, with 9 bases left in between. Germline loops: CDR1 SGDLS, CDR2 YYNGEE. The CDR3 covers 14 residues. The CDR3 protein is CASSVGQGPYEQYF. Here the CDR3 DNA reads TGTGCCAGCAGCGTAGGCCAGGGGCCCTACGAGCAGTACTTC.

V is TRBV29-1 and J is TRBJ2-2; D call uncertain. The length of the CDR3 is 15 residues. The V gene lost 5 bases and the J gene lost 6 bases, with 19 bases spanning the gap. Germline V gene lookup returns CDR1 SQVTM and CDR2 ANQGSEA. Written as DNA, the CDR3 is TGCAGCGTTACCTTAGCCGACACGGCTCCCGGGGAGCTGTTTTTT. Residues: CSVTLADTAPGELFF.